Each of the 27 T cell receptor beta chains below was sequenced from the same sample in a study of Ad26.COV2.S vaccination and SARS-CoV-2 variants. Generated by immunoSEQ multiplex PCR, the TCRdb table keeps only in-frame clones and is missing some. The table shows some 390,000 clones, with about 89% occurring only once. Documented treatment: around 19 received Ad26.COV2.S at low or high dose, single or two shots; roughly five received placebo; per-sample allocation not given. Samples came from day 63 after the first vaccine or placebo injection. Source: peripheral blood, taken in a trial of Ad26.COV2.S vaccine versus placebo. Receptors were obtained from a person between 18 and 65 years old who received the Ad26.COV2.S COVID-19 vaccine or a placebo.

The rearrangement uses TRBV6-5 and TRBJ2-5, with 10 bases that match TRBD2. Per germline, CDR1 MNHEY and CDR2 SVGAGI. CDR3 length: 14 amino acids. The V and J ends lost 7 bases and 4 bases, in that order; junction bases with no gene match: 6. CDR3 sequence reads: CASKRAGGPETQYF. The CDR3 bases are TGTGCCAGCAAACGAGCGGGAGGGCCAGAGACCCAGTACTTC.

The chain carries TRBV6-5 and TRBJ1-4; the D is unclear. Trimming took 6 bases from V and 0 from J, leaving 5 bases between them. The CDR3 length is 13 residues. Germline CDR1 is MNHEY and CDR2 is SVGAGI. The CDR3 coding sequence is TGTGCCAGCAGGGCAACAACTAATGAAAAACTGTTTTTT. Translating it yields CASRATTNEKLFF.

Concerning this clone: This CDR3 is also generated by other DNA sequences in the sample. The V gene is TRBV7-3, the J gene TRBJ2-1; 12 bases align to TRBD2. The J segment lost 7 bases and the V segment lost 6 bases, leaving 4 bases of the junction unmatched. This CDR3 comprises 14 residues. From germline, CDR1 is SGHTA and CDR2 FQGTGA. The CDR3 region has the DNA TGTGCCAGCAGTCTAGCGGGAGGGGGAAATGAGCAGTTCTTC. This encodes CASSLAGGGNEQFF.

The genes are TRBV7-6 and TRBJ1-2, with D possibly matching TRBD1 (5 bases). V lost 4 bases and J lost 3, with 21 bases in between. CDR1 SGHVS and CDR2 FNYEAQ come from the germline V gene. The CDR3 sequence is 17 residues long. This chain's CDR3 is CASSSFLGASRYYGYTF. The CDR3 DNA reads as TGTGCCAGCAGCTCATTTTTAGGGGCCTCACGCTACTATGGCTACACCTTC. The full variable domain, completed using reference TRBV7-6 and TRBJ1-2, is GAGVSQSPRYKVTKRGQDVALRCDPISGHVSLYWYRQALGQGPEFLTYFNYEAQQDKSGLPNDRFSAERPEGSISTLTIQRTEQRDSAMYRCASSSFLGASRYYGYTFGSGTRLTVV.

J is TRBJ1-2 and V is TRBV6-6; a possible D gene is TRBD1 (5 bases). Germline V gene data show CDR1 as MNHNY and CDR2 as SVGAGI (reference sequence). CDR3 length: 13 residues. The V end was cut by 2 bases, the J end by 7 bases, with 11 bases between. In DNA, the CDR3 is TGTGCCAGCAGTTACGCGGGGGGTACTGGCTACACCTTC. Translating it yields CASSYAGGTGYTF.

The chain links TRBV15 to TRBJ1-4; 10 bases are shared with TRBD1. CDR1 and CDR2 from the germline V gene are LNHNV and YYDKDF (reference sequence). J gave up 6 bases and V 1 base, and 2 bases lay outside the gene matches. The CDR3 has 15 amino acids. The CDR3 region has the DNA TGTGCCACCAGCAGAGGACAGGGGGCGGATGAAAAACTGTTTTTT. Protein product: CATSRGQGADEKLFF.

The J gene is TRBJ2-6, the V gene TRBV3-1 (or the pseudogene TRBV3-2), with 9 bases fitting TRBD1. The J segment lost 1 base and the V segment lost 5 bases, leaving 12 bases of the junction unmatched. CDR3 length equals 19 residues. The germline V gene has CDR1 LGHDT and CDR2 YNNKEL (reference sequence). The CDR3, as DNA: TGTGCCAGCAGCGTCGGACAGGGGAAGGCAATATCTGGGGCCAACGTCCTGACTTTC. The encoded protein is CASSVGQGKAISGANVLTF.

This rearrangement joins TRBV30 to TRBJ1-3, with D maybe TRBD1 (6 bases). This CDR3 has 14 residues. Trimming left V 4 bases short and J 5 bases short, with 15 bases between. Per the germline V gene, CDR1 is GTSNPN and CDR2 is SVGIG (reference sequence). The CDR3, as DNA: TGTGCCTGGAAATGGGGCAGGGGTCGAAACACCATATATTTT. Protein sequence: CAWKWGRGRNTIYF.

V is TRBV11-3 and J is TRBJ2-2; tentatively, D is TRBD2 (6 bases). This CDR3 is built from 14 residues. The V gene lost 1 base and the J gene lost 4 bases, with 7 bases spanning the gap. The germline V gene encodes CDR1 SGHNT and CDR2 YENEEA. The CDR3 sequence is CASSLVTSTGELFF. CDR3 bases: TGTGCCAGCAGCTTAGTGACTAGCACCGGGGAGCTGTTTTTT.

The rearrangement uses TRBV5-6 and TRBJ2-7; D is undetermined. The ends were cut back, 4 bases at V and 4 bases at J, with 9 bases in the middle. This CDR3 spans 12 amino acids. Looked up from germline, CDR1 is SGHDT and CDR2 is YYEEEE. CDR3: CASSPRKYEQYF. DNA for the CDR3: TGTGCCAGCAGCCCCCGAAAGTACGAGCAGTACTTC.

The chain carries TRBV7-2 and TRBJ1-1, with D possibly being TRBD1 (5 bases). Trimming cost V 3 bases and J 8 bases, with 13 bases left between them. This CDR3 has 13 residues. Germline loops: CDR1 SGHTA, CDR2 FQGNSA. Here the CDR3 DNA reads TGTGCCAGCAGCTTTGGGACTGCGCCGGAAGCTTTCTTT. It is translated as CASSFGTAPEAFF.

The chain joins TRBV7-9 to TRBJ2-1, with a weak D call TRBD1 (6 bases). Germline-derived CDR1 and CDR2 are SEHNR and FQNEAQ (reference sequence). Deletions cut 3 bases from V and 7 bases from J, with 16 bases between. This CDR3 is 15 amino acids long. The chain's CDR3 is CASSFLQGSRNEQFF. The CDR3 DNA sequence: TGTGCCAGCAGCTTCCTACAGGGCTCGAGGAATGAGCAGTTCTTC. The full variable domain, in which reference TRBV7-9 and TRBJ2-1 provide the parts outside the CDR3, is DTGVSQNPRHKITKRGQNVTFRCDPISEHNRLYWYRQTLGQGPEFLTYFQNEAQLEKSRLLSDRFSAERPKGSFSTLEIQRTEQGDSAMYLCASSFLQGSRNEQFFGPGTRLTVL.

This clone appeared a single time. The chain links TRBV7-2 to TRBJ2-7; either TRBD1 or TRBD2 may supply D (5 bases each). The CDR3 sequence is 14 residues long. Trimming took 5 bases from V and 7 from J, leaving 18 bases between them. Germline V gives CDR1 SGHTA, CDR2 FQGNSA. This chain's CDR3 is CASSATGTPREQYF. CDR3 bases: TGTGCCAGCAGCGCGACCGGGACCCCCAGGGAGCAGTACTTC.

The chain combines TRBV9 with TRBJ2-1; TRBD2 agrees at 10 bases. The V gene end was trimmed by 4 bases and the J gene end by 3 bases; junction bases not matched to a gene: 7. The CDR3 extends over 16 amino acids. CDR1 SGDLS and CDR2 YYNGEE come from the germline V gene. The CDR3 region has the DNA TGTGCCAGCAGCCCTAGCGGGAGTAGAGGCTACAATGAGCAGTTCTTC. This translates into CASSPSGSRGYNEQFF.

The V call is TRBV21-1, the J call TRBJ1-5; TRBD1, the table's D call, lacks a check against the DNA. TRBV21-1 is a pseudogene segment. This CDR3 is built from 24 residues. CDR3 in amino acids: CASSNEYQRQLTPISPYSNQPQHF. The CDR3 region has the DNA TGTGCCAGCAGCAACGAGTACCAACGACAGCTCACACCTATATCTCCCTATAGCAATCAGCCCCAGCATTTT.

The rearrangement links TRBV30 to TRBJ2-7; no clear D gene. Per germline, CDR1 GTSNPN and CDR2 SVGIG (reference sequence). CDR3 length equals 12 residues. Trimming took off 2 bases at V and 9 bases at J, with 14 bases between the two ends. CDR3 region: CAWSRSNLRQYF. The DNA of the CDR3 is TGTGCCTGGAGTCGTAGCAACCTTCGGCAGTACTTC.

This clone was picked up one time. The rearrangement links TRBV2 to TRBJ2-1; no clear D. The CDR3 has 15 amino acids. The germline CDR1 and CDR2 sequences are SNHLY and FYNNEI. The V end lost 7 bases, the J end lost 9 bases, and 22 bases lay between the germline ends. This CDR3 is CASTFDTPLTGEQFF. CDR3 coding DNA: TGTGCCAGCACCTTCGATACCCCCCTGACGGGTGAGCAGTTCTTC.

This clone was detected once. The V gene is TRBV10-3, the J gene TRBJ2-2; D might be TRBD2 (5 bases). The V gene lost 6 bases and the J gene lost 5 bases, with 10 bases spanning the gap. This CDR3 has 13 amino acids. CDR1 is ENHRY and CDR2 is SYGVKD in the germline V gene. CDR3 DNA sequence: TGTGCCATCAGGGAGGACTTTACCGGGGAGCTGTTTTTT. It encodes CAIREDFTGELFF.

The chain employs TRBV6-5 and TRBJ2-7, with TRBD1 matching 7 bases. With 8 bases clipped from V and 0 bases from J, the junction kept 4 bases outside the gene matches. Germline loops: CDR1 MNHEY, CDR2 SVGAGI. CDR3 length: 13 residues. The chain's CDR3 is CASGQASSYEQYF. CDR3 coding DNA: TGTGCCAGCGGACAGGCGAGCTCCTACGAGCAGTACTTC.

This clone was counted once. The chain has TRBV6-5 and TRBJ2-7, with 11 bases matching TRBD2. CDR1 is MNHEY, CDR2 SVGAGI, per germline. The CDR3 length is 14 residues. Germline trimming cut 8 bases from V and 1 base from J; bases unmatched to any gene: 4. The CDR3, as DNA: TGTGCCAGCCGACTAGCGGGGCCATCCTACGAGCAGTACTTC. As protein: CASRLAGPSYEQYF.

The rearrangement links TRBV27 to TRBJ1-1; TRBD1 is a possible D gene (6 bases). CDR3 length equals 14 residues. Germline CDR1 is MNHEY and CDR2 is SMNVEV (reference sequence). Trimming removed 3 bases from V and 1 base from J, with 9 bases in between. CDR3 nucleotides: TGTGCCAGCAGTTTCTTAGGGGGGAACACTGAAGCTTTCTTT. Its translation is CASSFLGGNTEAFF.

The rearrangement links TRBV6-1 to TRBJ2-7; no firm D call. The germline V and J ends were trimmed by 3 bases and 7 bases, with 10 bases remaining between them. The germline V gene encodes CDR1 MNHNS and CDR2 SASEGT. This CDR3 is 12 amino acids long. The CDR3 sequence is CASSELGGEQYF. CDR3 in DNA: TGTGCCAGCAGTGAGCTTGGTGGGGAGCAGTACTTC.

In this sample, this clone turned up once. This rearrangement joins TRBV5-4 to TRBJ2-7, with 7 positions matching TRBD1. The CDR3 length is 15 residues. Germline CDR1 SGHNT, CDR2 YYREEE (reference sequence). J lost 2 bases, V lost 2 bases, and 7 bases had no gene match. CDR3 nucleotide sequence: TGTGCCAGCAGCTTCGGGACAGTCCTCCCCTACGAGCAGTACTTC. Its translation is CASSFGTVLPYEQYF.

This chain uses TRBV7-2 with TRBJ2-7; unclear D gene. In germline, CDR1 is SGHTA, CDR2 FQGNSA. The V and J ends lost 1 base and 2 bases respectively, with 9 bases between them. The CDR3 covers 14 residues. As DNA, the CDR3 is TGTGCCAGCAGCTTAGAAGACGGACCCTACGAGCAGTACTTC. It specifies CASSLEDGPYEQYF.

This chain connects TRBV2 to TRBJ1-4; maybe TRBD1 (6 bases). The CDR3 is 12 amino acids. Germline V gene sequence: CDR1 SNHLY, CDR2 FYNNEI. The V gene lost 6 bases and the J gene lost 7 bases, with 9 bases spanning the gap. The CDR3 DNA is TGTGCCAGCAGCAGGGACACTGAAAAACTGTTTTTT. It yields the protein CASSRDTEKLFF.

The V call is TRBV6-5, the J call TRBJ2-6; D possibly corresponds to TRBD2 (7 bases). Germline loops: CDR1 MNHEY, CDR2 SVGAGI. The V gene lost 7 bases and the J gene lost 3 bases, with 13 bases spanning the gap. The length of the CDR3 is 15 residues. Written as DNA, the CDR3 is TGTGCCAGCACCGACGGGGGGCATGGGGCCAACGTCCTGACTTTC. Amino acid sequence: CASTDGGHGANVLTF.

The table lists this clone with a count of one. This chain links TRBV27 with TRBJ2-5; TRBD2 matches at 10 bases. Germline V gene lookup returns CDR1 MNHEY and CDR2 SMNVEV (reference sequence). The CDR3 sequence is 15 residues long. With V trimmed by 2 bases and J by 4 bases, 4 bases remained unmatched. CDR3: CASSLRAGGPETQYF. As DNA, the CDR3 is TGTGCCAGCAGTTTACGAGCGGGAGGGCCAGAGACCCAGTACTTC.